This TCR beta chain originates from a study of T-cell memory formation after mild COVID-19. Background on the study: Clusters were largely donor specific. Whole-study findings and limits: Cross-reactive memory seemingly joined, as some responding clones were found in pre-infection memory. Clones that contracted clustered mainly in CM and EM if CD4+ and in EMRA if CD8+.

A single record per CDR3 protein comes from TCRdb applying MiXCR to the 5' RACE reads. The data show fewer than 450,000 distinct CDR3 sequences, under 25% seen once. Concerning this clonotype: Its antigen is not known.

The CDR3 is 15 amino acids. The V segment lost 6 bases and the J segment 6 bases; nucleotides outside the gene matches: 12. The receptor was derived from an adult woman who had mild COVID-19 (a few samples of this study predate the infection). Cell type and time point are not known. Sequencing was carried out using PBMCs or a T cell subset sorted from them (not recorded which). This sequence joins TRBV12-3 or TRBV12-4 and TRBJ1-1; 8 bases map to TRBD1. The CDR3 nucleotides are TGTGCCAGCAGCAAATCAGGGGGCCCCCGCTCTGAAGCTTTCTTT. Residues: CASSKSGGPRSEAFF.